This TCR beta chain was sequenced in a study of T cells in localized non-small cell lung cancer. Study-wide results and limits: Uninvolved adjacent lung showed peak T cell clonality, exceeding tumor. As only one tumor region underwent sequencing, heterogeneity remains possible. In adjacent lung appeared a median 57 of the top 100 tumor clones.

Here immunoSEQ multiplex PCR was the method, and the copy in TCRdb shows in-frame clones only, minus some. The table has 7,900 or so clones, roughly three fifths seen once. Trimming left V 3 bases short and J 5 bases short, with 16 bases between. Germline CDR1 SGHDN, CDR2 FVKESK. The CDR3 consists of 15 residues. On this clone: The antigen is unknown.

This material consisted of lymph node tissue, taken before any cancer treatment. The gene calls are TRBV14 and TRBJ2-5, with a tentative D call TRBD1 (6 bases). The source is a male donor at least 60 years old with stage I squamous cell lung carcinoma. For the CDR3, the DNA is TGTGCCAGCAGCCACGGGAACAGGGTAGGGGAGACCCAGTACTTC. It yields the protein CASSHGNRVGETQYF.